This T cell receptor (beta chain) was recorded in a study of T cells in Graves' hyperthyroidism and ophthalmopathy. At the level of the study: Before any treatment, at initial diagnosis, peripheral blood was collected. Study-wide points: In validation, the model predicted ophthalmopathy. These predictions came a median approximately 5.9 months before onset.

The CDR3 consists of 15 residues. Germline lookup yields CDR1 SGHAT and CDR2 FQNNGV. V lost 4 bases to trimming and J lost 0 bases, with 13 bases between them. For ophthalmopathy patients, the Clinical Activity Score was at least 3 and the NOSPECS grade at least 4; duration was under 3 months. Diagnosing involved the use of clinical symptoms, serum thyroxine and TRAb, thyroid ultrasound and orbital computed tomography. For this clonotype: Antigen specificity is unknown.

Authors of the study amplified TCR beta CDR3 regions from RNA transcripts. In the first-round RT-PCR of the TCR CDR3, the HTBI primer set was used. One entry per CDR3 protein results from TCRdb running MiXCR on the multiplex PCR reads. This sample carries around 600,000 distinct CDR3 sequences, around 16% of them seen once, and the ten largest clones take about 3.5%. The sample comprised blood. The rearrangement joins TRBV11-2 to TRBJ2-7, with D perhaps TRBD2 (6 bases). The receptor was isolated from a woman in her 40s with Graves' ophthalmopathy. CDR3 region: CASSWGRTDSYEQYF. The CDR3 DNA reads as TGTGCCAGCAGCTGGGGGAGGACGGACTCCTACGAGCAGTACTTC.